The clone carrying this TCR beta chain showed up many times. Antigen: not known. CDR3 length equals 17 residues. Germline CDR1 is SGHRS and CDR2 is YFSETQ. V dropped 1 base and J dropped 5 bases, with 21 bases sitting between them. These data come from a study of T cells in Graves' hyperthyroidism and ophthalmopathy. Template material for amplifying TCR beta CDR3 regions consisted of RNA transcripts. Researchers ran a first-round RT-PCR on the TCR CDR3 using the HTBI primer set. TCRdb recomputed calls from the multiplex PCR reads with MiXCR, one row per CDR3 protein. The sample includes under 500,000 distinct CDR3 sequences, about 14% of them seen just once. Study-wide results and limits: Most expanded thyroid clonotypes above 0.001 recurred in blood. The model made its ophthalmopathy prediction, and onset followed a median roughly 6.5 months later.

Sequences were obtained from blood. This receptor was obtained from a man aged 45 to 65 with Graves' ophthalmopathy. The chain couples TRBV5-1 to TRBJ2-5; weak D call: TRBD2 (6 bases). CDR3 region: CASSLTAPLGAGETQYF. In nucleotides, the CDR3 is TGCGCCAGCAGCTTGACGGCCCCCCTCGGGGCGGGGGAGACCCAGTACTTC.